This passage covers 10 T cell receptor beta chains from one sample sequenced in a study of beta chain features in type 1 diabetes. Whole-study findings and limits: Patients with Type 1 diabetes showed moderately but significantly shorter TCRB CDR3s in all four CD4+ subsets.

For these receptors, no antigen is known. What was sequenced were expressed TCRB transcripts, since all of the isolated RNA had been reverse transcribed. Method: immunoSEQ multiplex PCR; TCRdb's copy keeps in-frame clones and lacks some. The top ten clones hold about 0.49% of a sample with fewer than 110,000 clones, around 30% of them seen once. The sequenced sample consisted of central memory CD4+ T cells from blood. These receptors were obtained from a woman between 18 and 30 years old with type 1 diabetes.

The table lists this clone with a few counts. The chain links TRBV5-4 to TRBJ2-1; maybe TRBD2 (6 bases). V was trimmed by 4 bases and J by 12 bases, leaving 26 bases between them. Germline values: CDR1 SGHNT, CDR2 YYREEE (reference sequence). This CDR3 comprises 16 residues. CDR3 in DNA: TGTGCCAGCAGCCCGTCGGGGGTTCAAATGATCCGGGGGCAGTTCTTC. Amino acid sequence: CASSPSGVQMIRGQFF.

This clone was seen a handful of times. This chain joins TRBV7-9 and TRBJ2-1; 8 bases align to TRBD2. J was trimmed by 7 bases and V by 4 bases; bases with no gene match: 9. CDR3 size: 15 residues. Germline CDR1 SEHNR, CDR2 FQNEAQ (reference sequence). In DNA form, the CDR3 reads TGTGCCAGCAGCTCACGCGGGGGGAGTGGTAATGAGCAGTTCTTC. Its protein is CASSSRGGSGNEQFF.

This clone was counted ten times or more. The chain joins TRBV7-9 to TRBJ1-5; TRBD1 matches at 11 bases. With V trimmed by 4 bases and J by 6 bases, 2 bases remained unmatched. Per the germline V gene, CDR1 is SEHNR and CDR2 is FQNEAQ (reference sequence). This CDR3 spans 14 amino acids. In DNA form, the CDR3 reads TGTGCCAGCAGCTCGGGGACAGGGGGTCAGCCCCAGCATTTT. Protein: CASSSGTGGQPQHF.

This chain uses TRBV30 with TRBJ2-5; possible D gene TRBD1, 5 bases. CDR3 length: 13 residues. The V end was cut by 0 bases, the J end by 7 bases, with 12 bases between. Germline V gives CDR1 GTSNPN, CDR2 SVGIG (reference sequence). CDR3 in DNA: TGTGCCTGGAGTGTACGGCAGGGTTGGACCCAGTACTTC. Translation: CAWSVRQGWTQYF.

This clone was counted a few times. The CDR3 protein is CASSLRGTSVYEQYF. DNA for the CDR3: TGTGCCAGCAGCCTACGAGGGACTAGTGTCTACGAGCAGTACTTC. The rearrangement uses TRBV14 and TRBJ2-7; TRBD2 matches at 8 bases. After removal of 4 bases from V and 3 bases from J, the junction contained 8 bases not matched to a gene. This CDR3 has 15 amino acids. The germline V gene encodes CDR1 SGHDN and CDR2 FVKESK.

Only one count was recorded for this clone. This chain uses TRBV6-6 with TRBJ2-1, with 8 bases aligning to TRBD2. Germline values: CDR1 MNHNY, CDR2 SVGAGI (reference sequence). V trimming: 0 bases; J trimming: 8 bases; junction bases outside the gene matches: 6. This CDR3 is built from 15 residues. CDR3 sequence: CASSYSGLVGYEQFF. DNA for the CDR3: TGTGCCAGCAGTTACTCGGGACTAGTTGGATATGAGCAGTTCTTC.

J is TRBJ2-1 and V is TRBV11-1; 7 positions agree with TRBD2. V was clipped by 8 bases and J by 3 bases; unmatched bases: 7. The CDR3 runs 14 residues. Per germline, CDR1 SGHAT and CDR2 FQDESV (reference sequence). The CDR3 loop is CASSPSGHYNEQFF. For the CDR3, the DNA is TGTGCCAGCTCCCCTAGCGGACACTACAATGAGCAGTTCTTC.

The CDR3 nucleotides are TGTGCCTGGAGCGCCGGGGGCGAGCAGTACTTC. This sequence encodes CAWSAGGEQYF. V usage is TRBV30 and J usage is TRBJ2-7; TRBD2 might be the D (6 bases). V was clipped by 3 bases and J by 6 bases, with 9 bases between them. The CDR3 spans 11 residues. Germline values: CDR1 GTSNPN, CDR2 SVGIG (reference sequence).

The rearrangement uses TRBV6-5 and TRBJ1-5; TRBD1 agrees at 7 bases. V dropped 4 bases and J dropped 0; count of bases not matched to a gene: 3. The CDR3 runs 15 residues. Germline V gives CDR1 MNHEY, CDR2 SVGAGI. CDR3 loop: CASSLQGDSNQPQHF. The CDR3 DNA is TGTGCCAGCAGTTTGCAGGGGGATAGCAATCAGCCCCAGCATTTT.

This clone showed up just a few times. The chain uses TRBV28 and TRBJ1-5, with TRBD1 identical over 7 bases. CDR1 MDHEN and CDR2 SYDVKM come from the germline V gene. The CDR3 is made up of 17 amino acids. The ends lost 6 bases at V and 6 bases at J; junction bases unmatched: 17. CDR3 in DNA: TGTGCCAGCAGACCTACCGCTACAGGGGTAAATCGTCAGCCCCAGCATTTT. This gives the protein CASRPTATGVNRQPQHF.